This TCR beta chain was captured in a study of CD8 T cells in Susac syndrome (dated by TCRdb to 2018 to 2020). Concerning the study at large: Among the sequenced Susac syndrome patients, more than 5 had clinically active disease and fewer than ten were in clinical remission. At the time of blood withdrawal, Susac syndrome patients were either therapy-naive, taking corticosteroids (with some also receiving IVIg), or on IVIg alone. The study used repertoire sequencing to test whether antigen drove CD8+ T cell activation and differentiation in Susac syndrome. What the research found in general, with its limitations: In patients with Susac syndrome, the CD4+ T cell repertoire showed no detectable clonal expansion. The study acknowledged that relatively few individuals were included in the TCR sequencing and HLA analysis.

CDR3 length: 15 amino acids, cysteine to phenylalanine. Just the 45-base CDR3 DNA is kept, in frame starting at base 1. V was cut back by 0 bases and J by 2 bases, leaving a gap of 11 bases between them. The germline V gene specifies SGHTA as CDR1 and FQGNSA as CDR2. Peripheral blood CD8+ and CD4+ T cells from healthy donors, Susac syndrome patients and multiple sclerosis patients were profiled using high-throughput TCR beta sequencing. The Susac syndrome patients fulfilled recently defined diagnostic criteria for either definite or probable disease. Bulk CD8+ and CD4+ T cells were purified by magnetic negative isolation, while CD8+ TEMRA cells were enriched using FACS. Blood was collected in EDTA tubes and processed within 24 hours, with PBMCs isolated through density gradient centrifugation. PBMCs intended for TCR sequencing were cryopreserved in liquid nitrogen and thawed later in a water bath at 37 degrees C. Purity of sorted or isolated CD4+, CD8+ and CD8+ TEMRA cells was at least 90%.

Concerning this clonotype itself: Its antigen is still unknown. There are no base qualities to consult, and no much larger clone falls within one base.

RNA was extracted using the RNeasy kit, and roughly 0.45 to 1 ug of the RNA was reverse transcribed with random hexamers. The immunoSEQ multiplex PCR assay, covering 54 Vbeta and 13 Jbeta segments, was used to amplify TCR beta CDR3 regions. Bias from PCR amplification was corrected by using a synthetic template baseline for primer optimization and for computational correction. Per the original workflow: Reads were assigned to V, D and J genes according to IMGT and analyzed in immunoSEQ Analyzer, with only productive sequences retained. Clonality was computed as one minus Shannon entropy normalized by log2 of the number of productive unique sequences. Public and private clones were assessed among the 100 most prevalent clones of each patient and control. Clones were defined as Susac-specific when absent from the healthy and MS cohorts, from over a thousand published viral clones and from other ImmuneACCESS disease sequences. TCRdb handled the public reads itself, with Q25 trimming in fastp and clone calling in MiXCR, and kept productive beta chains. Rows merge per CDR3 protein into single entries with the most common DNA and genes. The V and J calls shown here were made by TCRdb, not taken from the authors' results. The sample has roughly 160,000 distinct CDR3 sequences on record, about 96% of them singletons. The ten largest account for around 0.12% of the sample.

The TCR originated in a human donor with Susac syndrome. Sequenced input: CD4+ T cells from PBMCs. Here the chain combines TRBV7-2 and TRBJ2-7; the D gene may be TRBD1 or TRBD2, since each aligns over 5 bases. The CDR3 amino acid sequence is: CASSLAGAGPYEQYF. The bases are TGTGCCAGCAGCTTAGCAGGGGCGGGCCCCTACGAGCAGTACTTC.